This TCR beta chain originates from a study of response to subunit inactivated influenza vaccine. General study results and limits: Each seasonal influenza vaccination, the authors suggested, recruits few new T cells.

This clonotype was found many times. Its specificity is not known. The V gene lost 8 bases and the J gene lost 2 bases, with 10 bases spanning the gap. This CDR3 has 13 residues. TCRdb re-derived calls from the RT-PCR reads in MiXCR, one entry per CDR3 protein. Seen here are about 700,000 distinct CDR3 sequences, about 14% observed once, and the top ten hold 6% to 8%. The specimen comprised PBMCs from blood, sampled 14 to 15 days before vaccination. The V call is TRBV12-3 or TRBV12-4, the J call TRBJ1-5, with D perhaps matching TRBD1 (5 bases). This TCR was recovered from a man in his fifties or sixties who received an inactivated influenza vaccine. Here the CDR3 reads CASGVGGNQPQHF. Written as DNA, the CDR3 is TGTGCCAGCGGGGTGGGGGGCAATCAGCCCCAGCATTTT.